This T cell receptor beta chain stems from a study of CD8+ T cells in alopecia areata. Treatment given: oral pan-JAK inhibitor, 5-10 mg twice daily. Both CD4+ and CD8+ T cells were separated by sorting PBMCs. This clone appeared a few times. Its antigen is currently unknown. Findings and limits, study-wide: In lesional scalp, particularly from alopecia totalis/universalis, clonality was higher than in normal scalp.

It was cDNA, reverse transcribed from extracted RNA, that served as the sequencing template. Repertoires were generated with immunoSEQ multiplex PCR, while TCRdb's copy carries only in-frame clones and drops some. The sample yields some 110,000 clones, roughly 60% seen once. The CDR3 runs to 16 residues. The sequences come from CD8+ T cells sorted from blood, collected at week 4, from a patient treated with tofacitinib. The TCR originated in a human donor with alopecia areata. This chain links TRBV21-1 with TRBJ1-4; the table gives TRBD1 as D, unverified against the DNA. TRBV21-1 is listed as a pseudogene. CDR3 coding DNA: TGTGCCAGCAGCCCCGGGACAAGTGAAGGGCGGGAAAAACTGTTTTTT. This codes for CASSPGTSEGREKLFF.